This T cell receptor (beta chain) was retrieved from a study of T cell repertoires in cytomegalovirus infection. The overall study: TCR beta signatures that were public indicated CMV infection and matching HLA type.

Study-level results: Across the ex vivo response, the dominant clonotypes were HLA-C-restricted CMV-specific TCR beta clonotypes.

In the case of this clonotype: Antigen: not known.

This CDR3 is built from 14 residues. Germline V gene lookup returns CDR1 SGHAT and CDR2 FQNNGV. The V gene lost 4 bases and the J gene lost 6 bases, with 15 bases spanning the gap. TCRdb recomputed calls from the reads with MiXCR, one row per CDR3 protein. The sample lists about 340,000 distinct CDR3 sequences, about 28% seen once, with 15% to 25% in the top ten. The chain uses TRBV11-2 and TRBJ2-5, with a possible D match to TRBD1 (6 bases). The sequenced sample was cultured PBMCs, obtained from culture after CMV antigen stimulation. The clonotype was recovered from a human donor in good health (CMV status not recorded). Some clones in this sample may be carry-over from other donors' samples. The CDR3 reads CASSSTGSLQTQYF. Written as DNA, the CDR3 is TGTGCCAGCAGCTCGACAGGCTCCCTCCAGACCCAGTACTTC.